Presented here are 18 T cell receptor beta chains from one specimen sequenced in a study of CD8 T cells in Susac syndrome. RNA amounts of about 0.5 to 1 ug underwent reverse transcription with random hexamers. TCRdb re-derived calls from the immunoSEQ multiplex PCR reads in MiXCR, one entry per CDR3 protein. This table holds about 200,000 distinct CDR3 sequences, 95% found once. Sequencing was done on a sample of CD4+ T cells from PBMCs. The receptors originated from a human donor with multiple sclerosis.

The rearrangement links TRBV5-6 to TRBJ2-7; a possible D gene is TRBD1 (6 bases). The germline CDR1 and CDR2 sequences are SGHDT and YYEEEE. Between the trimmed V and J ends, which lost 5 bases and 3 bases, there was a span of 15 bases. CDR3 length equals 14 residues. CDR3 region: CASRRTGIRYEQYV. The CDR3 DNA is TGTGCCAGCAGACGAACAGGGATTCGCTACGAGCAGTACGTC.

The chain joins TRBV7-2 to TRBJ1-2; D gene ambiguous. V lost 4 bases to trimming and J lost 6 bases, with 24 bases between them. CDR3 length: 17 residues. CDR1 and CDR2 (germline): SGHTA, FQGNSA. This CDR3 reads CASSYAVPAGREDGYTF. The CDR3 DNA is TGTGCCAGCAGCTATGCCGTCCCCGCGGGGAGGGAGGATGGCTACACCTTC.

V is TRBV30 and J is TRBJ2-1, with 11 bases identical to TRBD1. CDR1 GTSNPN and CDR2 SVGIG come from the germline V gene (reference sequence). The CDR3 is 13 amino acids. With V trimmed by 2 bases and J by 12 bases, 6 bases remained unmatched. Here the CDR3 reads CAWSPGQGVWQFF. The CDR3 coding sequence is TGTGCCTGGAGTCCGGGACAGGGGGTCTGGCAGTTCTTC.

V and J are TRBV4-2 and TRBJ2-3; 10 bases agree with TRBD2. The CDR3 has 16 residues. The germline V gene encodes CDR1 LGHNA and CDR2 YNFKEQ. V dropped 4 bases and J dropped 6; count of bases not matched to a gene: 10. For the CDR3, the DNA is TGTGCCAGCAGCCCACAAGCGGGGGGGGCCGTGGATACGCAGTATTTT. As protein: CASSPQAGGAVDTQYF.

The sample holds one count of this clonotype. V gene TRBV18 combines with J gene TRBJ1-5; no definite D call. This CDR3 has 14 residues. The germline V gene has CDR1 KGHSH and CDR2 LQKENI. V was pared by 4 bases and J by 5 bases, with 12 bases between. The CDR3 protein is CASSLDVGDQPQHF. CDR3 in DNA: TGTGCCAGCTCACTGGACGTTGGGGATCAGCCCCAGCATTTT.

V is TRBV9 and J is TRBJ2-2; 7 bases are shared with TRBD1. The V and J ends lost 0 bases and 5 bases, in that order; junction bases with no gene match: 7. This CDR3 contains 16 residues. CDR1 SGDLS and CDR2 YYNGEE come from the germline V gene. The CDR3 loop reads CASSVAPTGDTGELFF. The CDR3 DNA reads TGTGCCAGCAGCGTAGCTCCCACAGGGGATACCGGGGAGCTGTTTTTT.

This chain uses TRBV9 with TRBJ1-2; D unresolved. CDR1 is SGDLS and CDR2 is YYNGEE in the germline V gene. This CDR3 has 14 residues. V gave up 0 bases and J gave up 4 bases, with 10 bases separating them. The CDR3 coding sequence is TGTGCCAGCAGCGTAGGGGAAGCTGGCTATGGCTACACCTTC. Translating gives CASSVGEAGYGYTF.

The rearrangement joins TRBV7-9 to TRBJ2-4; TRBD1 aligns across 9 bases. The CDR3 extends over 15 amino acids. After removal of 0 bases from V and 6 bases from J, the junction contained 3 bases not matched to a gene. Germline CDR1 and CDR2: SEHNR and FQNEAQ (reference sequence). CDR3 coding DNA: TGTGCCAGCAGCTTAGCACTGGGACAGGGAAACATTCAGTACTTC. Translated: CASSLALGQGNIQYF.

The rearrangement uses TRBV5-1 and TRBJ2-3; maybe TRBD1 (8 bases). The CDR3 has 14 amino acids. Trimming removed 4 bases at V and 5 bases at J, with 14 bases between. The germline gives CDR1 SGHRS, CDR2 YFSETQ. CDR3 sequence (DNA): TGCGCCAGCAGCGAACAGGGGGGGAGAGATACGCAGTATTTT. Protein sequence: CASSEQGGRDTQYF.

The chain recombines TRBV3-1 with TRBJ1-6, with D tentatively TRBD1 (6 bases). Trimming took 4 bases from V and 7 from J, leaving 14 bases between them. The CDR3 length is 15 residues. Germline CDR1 and CDR2: LGHDT and YNNKEL (reference sequence). The DNA of the CDR3 is TGTGCCAGCAGCCTCGGACAGTACGTCAATTCACCCCTCCACTTT. Protein: CASSLGQYVNSPLHF.

This chain connects TRBV28 to TRBJ2-1; 9 bases line up with TRBD1. Germline CDR1 and CDR2: MDHEN and SYDVKM. This CDR3 has 13 residues. The V gene end was trimmed by 4 bases and the J gene end by 9 bases; junction bases not matched to a gene: 4. The CDR3 here is CASSSRTGVEQFF. DNA of the CDR3: TGTGCCAGCAGTTCGCGGACAGGGGTTGAGCAGTTCTTC.

The rearrangement links TRBV19 to TRBJ2-6; TRBD1 matches 8 bases. CDR1 LNHDA and CDR2 SQIVND come from the germline V gene (reference sequence). Unmatched junction bases numbered 1, after V lost 4 bases and J lost 2 bases. The CDR3 is made up of 15 amino acids. The CDR3 spells CASSTQGAGANVLTF. As DNA, the CDR3 is TGTGCCAGTAGTACACAGGGGGCTGGGGCCAACGTCCTGACTTTC.

The rearrangement joins TRBV5-4 to TRBJ2-1, with D maybe TRBD2 (6 bases). From germline, CDR1 is SGHNT and CDR2 YYREEE (reference sequence). Trimming removed 7 bases at V and 7 bases at J, with 15 bases between. There are 13 residues in the CDR3. The DNA of the CDR3 is TGTGCCAGCGGCCCGGGACTGTGGAATGAGCAGTTCTTC. This codes for CASGPGLWNEQFF.

The chain uses TRBV6-6 and TRBJ2-5, with 9 bases that match TRBD2. Trimming took 6 bases from V and 5 from J; bases not matched to a gene: 10. The germline CDR1 and CDR2 sequences are MNHNY and SVGAGI (reference sequence). This CDR3 comprises 15 residues. This CDR3 reads CASRATLAGVETQYF. DNA of the CDR3: TGTGCCAGCAGGGCCACTTTAGCGGGGGTGGAGACCCAGTACTTC.

V gene TRBV30 combines with J gene TRBJ2-2; no definite D call. Trimming shortened V by 2 bases and J by 1 base, and 8 bases separated the two germline ends. The length of the CDR3 is 14 residues. CDR1 is GTSNPN, CDR2 SVGIG, per germline (reference sequence). This CDR3 is CAWSQERNTGELFF. The CDR3 DNA sequence: TGTGCCTGGAGTCAGGAGAGGAACACCGGGGAGCTGTTTTTT.

This clonotype appeared once. This chain connects TRBV29-1 to TRBJ1-1; 7 bases are shared with TRBD1. CDR3 size: 16 residues. The germline V gene has CDR1 SQVTM and CDR2 ANQGSEA. With V trimmed by 6 bases and J by 0 bases, 13 bases remained unmatched. The CDR3 sequence is CSVISRDRAMNTEAFF. The CDR3, as DNA: TGCAGCGTCATCTCCCGGGACAGAGCCATGAACACTGAAGCTTTCTTT.

As DNA, the CDR3 is TGTGCCAGCAGCCAAGAAGGGGGGCACACCGGGGAGCTGTTTTTT. Translated: CASSQEGGHTGELFF. This rearrangement joins TRBV4-2 to TRBJ2-2; perhaps D is TRBD1 or TRBD2 (6 bases each). The CDR3 loop spans 15 amino acids. V dropped 0 bases and J dropped 3 bases, with 8 bases sitting between them. Germline values: CDR1 LGHNA, CDR2 YNFKEQ.

This chain joins TRBV6-5 and TRBJ2-7; D tentatively reads TRBD1 or TRBD2 (5 bases each). Germline V gene lookup returns CDR1 MNHEY and CDR2 SVGAGI. The ends were cut back, 4 bases at V and 5 bases at J, with 9 bases in the middle. The CDR3 is made up of 12 amino acids. CDR3 DNA: TGTGCCAGCAGTTCCGGGACGCACGAGCAGTACTTC. It encodes CASSSGTHEQYF.